Following are 9 T cell receptor beta chains from one sample sequenced in a study of T cells in AML relapse after transplant. Instead of multiplex PCR, a modified RACE PCR amplified TCR alpha and beta from RNA. TCRdb analysed the PCR reads with MiXCR anew, one entry per CDR3 protein. This sample has about 300 distinct CDR3 sequences, with about 18% found just once. The sequenced sample consisted of bone marrow. The source is a human donor in good health.

This clonotype is classed as large. The V gene is TRBV20-1, the J gene TRBJ2-7; 10 bases line up with TRBD1. With 6 bases clipped from V and 6 bases from J, the junction kept 11 bases outside the gene matches. Germline CDR1 is DFQATT and CDR2 is SNEGSKA (reference sequence). This CDR3 is built from 14 residues. DNA of the CDR3: TGCAGTGCCCAAACTTGGGACAGGGGTCGCGAGCAGTACTTC. Translation: CSAQTWDRGREQYF.

This clonotype is categorized as large. This chain links TRBV5-1 with TRBJ1-1, with 7 bases identical to TRBD1. CDR1 is SGHRS, CDR2 YFSETQ, per germline. V lost 4 bases to trimming and J lost 1 base; unmatched junction nucleotides: 4. This CDR3 comprises 14 residues. As DNA, the CDR3 is TGCGCCAGCAGCCCGGGACAGTCGAACACTGAAGCTTTCTTT. Its translation is CASSPGQSNTEAFF.

This clonotype is labeled large. The genes are TRBV3-1 and TRBJ2-4; TRBD1 aligns across 8 bases. There are 14 residues in the CDR3. Germline V gives CDR1 LGHDT, CDR2 YNNKEL (reference sequence). With 4 bases clipped from V and 6 bases from J, the junction kept 5 bases outside the gene matches. CDR3 coding DNA: TGTGCCAGCAGCCTCAGGGGGCTCGGAAACATTCAGTACTTC. Translated: CASSLRGLGNIQYF.

This clonotype counts as medium-sized. The chain joins TRBV12-3 or TRBV12-4 to TRBJ1-1, with D unclear. Trimming removed 6 bases at V and 2 bases at J, with 10 bases between. The length of the CDR3 is 13 residues. CDR3 in DNA: TGTGCCAGCAGGCCGACACTTAACACTGAAGCTTTCTTT. The encoded protein is CASRPTLNTEAFF.

Relative to its sample, this clonotype is large. The chain couples TRBV3-1 to TRBJ1-2, with D unresolved. Germline CDR1 and CDR2: LGHDT and YNNKEL (reference sequence). V lost 0 bases and J lost 3, with 11 bases in between. The CDR3 contains 15 residues. The CDR3 DNA reads as TGTGCCAGCAGCCAAGATTTTACGAAGGACTATGGCTACACCTTC. Translating gives CASSQDFTKDYGYTF.

Within the sample, this clonotype is large. This chain joins TRBV12-3 or TRBV12-4 and TRBJ1-6, with no clear D. Between the trimmed V and J ends, which lost 5 bases and 10 bases, there was a span of 18 bases. This CDR3 region has 15 residues. The CDR3 region is CASSPTLGNPSPLHF. CDR3 in DNA: TGTGCCAGCAGTCCCACCTTGGGTAATCCATCACCCCTCCACTTT.

This clonotype is judged large. V and J are TRBV7-8 and TRBJ1-1; TRBD1 matches 11 bases. Germline CDR1 and CDR2: SGHVS and FQNEAQ. V gave up 0 bases and J gave up 8 bases; unmatched junction bases: 2. The CDR3 has 14 residues. This CDR3 is CASSLAGTGGEAFF. CDR3 bases: TGTGCCAGCAGCTTAGCTGGGACAGGGGGAGAAGCTTTCTTT.

Within the sample, this clonotype is medium-sized (0.01 to 0.1%). The rearrangement joins TRBV9 to TRBJ2-1; D may be TRBD2 (7 bases). Germline V gives CDR1 SGDLS, CDR2 YYNGEE. This CDR3 is built from 16 residues. Trimming pared 0 bases from V and 5 bases from J, leaving 15 bases between. The CDR3 reads CASSVEVRGANNEQFF. The CDR3 nucleotides are TGTGCCAGCAGCGTAGAGGTACGGGGGGCGAACAATGAGCAGTTCTTC.

In its sample, this clonotype is large. The chain is built from TRBV30 and TRBJ1-2; possibly TRBD1 for D (6 bases). V was cut by 6 bases and J by 4 bases, with 15 bases left in between. This CDR3 has 13 amino acids. Germline loops: CDR1 GTSNPN, CDR2 SVGIG (reference sequence). In DNA form, the CDR3 reads TGTGCCTGCCAAGCTGGGGGCGGCTATGGCTACACCTTC. Protein product: CACQAGGGYGYTF.